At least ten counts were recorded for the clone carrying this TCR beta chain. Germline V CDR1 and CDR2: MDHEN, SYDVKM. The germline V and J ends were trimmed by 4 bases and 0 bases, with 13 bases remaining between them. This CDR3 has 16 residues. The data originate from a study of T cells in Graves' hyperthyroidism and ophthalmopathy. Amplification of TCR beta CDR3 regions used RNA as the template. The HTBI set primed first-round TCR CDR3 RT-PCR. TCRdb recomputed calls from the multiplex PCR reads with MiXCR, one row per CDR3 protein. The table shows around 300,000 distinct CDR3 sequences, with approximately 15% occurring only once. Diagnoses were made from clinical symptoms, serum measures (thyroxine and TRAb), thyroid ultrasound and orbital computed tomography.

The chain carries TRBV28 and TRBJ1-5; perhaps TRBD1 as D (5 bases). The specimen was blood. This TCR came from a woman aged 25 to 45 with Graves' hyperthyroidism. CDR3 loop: CASSSNRDPSNQPQHF. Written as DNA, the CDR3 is TGTGCCAGCAGTTCTAACCGGGACCCTAGCAATCAGCCCCAGCATTTT.